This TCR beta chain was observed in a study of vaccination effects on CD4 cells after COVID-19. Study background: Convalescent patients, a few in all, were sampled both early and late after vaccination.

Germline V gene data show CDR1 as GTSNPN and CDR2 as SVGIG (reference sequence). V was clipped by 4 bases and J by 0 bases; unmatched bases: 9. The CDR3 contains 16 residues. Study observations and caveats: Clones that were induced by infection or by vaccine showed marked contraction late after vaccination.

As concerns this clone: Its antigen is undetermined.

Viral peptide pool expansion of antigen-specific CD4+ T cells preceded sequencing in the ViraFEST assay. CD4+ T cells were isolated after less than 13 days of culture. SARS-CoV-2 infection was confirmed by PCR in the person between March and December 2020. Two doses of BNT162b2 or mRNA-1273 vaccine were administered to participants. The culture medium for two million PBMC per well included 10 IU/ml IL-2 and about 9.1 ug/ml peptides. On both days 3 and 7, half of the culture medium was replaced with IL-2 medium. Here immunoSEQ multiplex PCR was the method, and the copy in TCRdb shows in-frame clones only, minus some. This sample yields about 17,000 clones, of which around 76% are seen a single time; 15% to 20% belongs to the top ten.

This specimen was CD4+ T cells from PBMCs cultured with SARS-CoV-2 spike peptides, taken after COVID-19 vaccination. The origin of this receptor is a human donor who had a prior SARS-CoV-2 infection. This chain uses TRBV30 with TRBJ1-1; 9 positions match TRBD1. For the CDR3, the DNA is TGTGCCTGGAATAGACAGGGGGAGAACCTGAACACTGAAGCTTTCTTT. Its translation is CAWNRQGENLNTEAFF.